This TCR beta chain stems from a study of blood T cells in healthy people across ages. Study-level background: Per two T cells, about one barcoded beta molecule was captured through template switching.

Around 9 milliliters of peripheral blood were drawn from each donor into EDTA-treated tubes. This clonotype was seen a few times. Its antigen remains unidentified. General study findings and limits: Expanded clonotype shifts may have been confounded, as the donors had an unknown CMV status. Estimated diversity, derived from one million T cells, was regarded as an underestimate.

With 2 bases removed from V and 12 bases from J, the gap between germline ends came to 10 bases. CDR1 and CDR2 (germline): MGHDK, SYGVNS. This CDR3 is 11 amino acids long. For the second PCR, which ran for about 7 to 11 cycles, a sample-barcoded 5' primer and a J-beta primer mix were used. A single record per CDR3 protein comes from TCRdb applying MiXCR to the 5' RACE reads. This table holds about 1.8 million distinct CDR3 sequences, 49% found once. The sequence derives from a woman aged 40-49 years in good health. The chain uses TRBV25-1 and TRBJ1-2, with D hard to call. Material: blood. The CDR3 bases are TGTGCCAGCAGTGAAGGGCCGTTACACACCTTC. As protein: CASSEGPLHTF.